The rows below give T cell receptor beta chains drawn from one sample of a study of graft-versus-host responses after intestinal transplantation. Method: immunoSEQ multiplex PCR; TCRdb's copy keeps in-frame clones and lacks some. The repertoire consists of 20,000 to 25,000 clones, with 25% to 35% occurring once and the leading ten covering over 7.5%. The starting material was alloreactive CD8+ T cells from a mixed lymphocyte reaction culture, obtained before intestinal transplant. The origin of the receptors is a human patient who received an intestinal transplant. Each CDR3 is given with its conserved first and last residue. A D gene is named only where the DNA matches it firmly. Size is omitted from some rows. Given values are once, few, many or a class for expanded clones.

NA	TRBD1	TRBV5-1	TRBJ1-1	TGCGCCAGCAGCTTGGGGTTGACAGGGTCGTACACTGAAGCTTTCTTT	CASSLGLTGSYTEAFF
NA	NA	TRBV4-3	TRBJ1-6	TGCGCCAGCAGCCAAGAACAGGCCAATTCACCCCTCCACTTT	CASSQEQANSPLHF
few	TRBD1	TRBV12-5	TRBJ1-1	TGTGCTAGTGGTTTGTTAGACAGGGCGAACACTGAAGCTTTCTTT	CASGLLDRANTEAFF
NA	TRBD2	TRBV7-6	TRBJ2-3	TGTGCCAGCAGCTTACTGGGAGGGAACACAGATACGCAGTATTTT	CASSLLGGNTDTQYF
NA	NA	TRBV6-5	TRBJ2-7	TGTGCCAGCAGTGAACTTGGAGGGGACGAGCAGTACTTC	CASSELGGDEQYF
NA	NA	TRBV4-1	TRBJ1-2	TGCGCCAGCAGCCATCAGGGCGGGACTAACTATGGCTACACCTTC	CASSHQGGTNYGYTF
NA	TRBD2	TRBV7-2	TRBJ2-7	TGTGCCAGCAGCTTAGCGGGAGGGCCCTACGAGCAGTACTTC	CASSLAGGPYEQYF
NA	NA	TRBV6-5	TRBJ2-7	TGTGCCAGCAGGGCGCAGGGTTATGCCTACGAGCAGTACTTC	CASRAQGYAYEQYF
medium-sized	TRBD2	TRBV4-1	TRBJ2-1	TGCGCCAGCAGCAGACTAGCGGGAGGGCAGTGGGAGCAGTTCTTC	CASSRLAGGQWEQFF
medium-sized	NA	TRBV5-6	TRBJ2-7	TGTGCCAGCAGCGATCAGCCTAGTAGGTCGTACGAGCAGTACTTC	CASSDQPSRSYEQYF
few	NA	TRBV6-1	TRBJ1-1	TGTGCCAGCAGTTCACGAGCTTTCTTT	CASSSRAFF
NA	NA	TRBV11-3	TRBJ1-5	TGTGCCAGCAGCTTGGGGGCGGATCAGCCCCAGCATTTT	CASSLGADQPQHF
NA	NA	TRBV4-1	TRBJ1-4	TGCGCCAGCAGCCAAGGCGAGAGCGGGGGTGAAAAACTGTTTTTT	CASSQGESGGEKLFF
medium-sized	NA	TRBV6-5	TRBJ2-7	TGTGCCAGCAGTGCTACAGGGAACGAGCAGTACTTC	CASSATGNEQYF
few	NA	TRBV11-3	TRBJ1-6	TGTGCCAGCAGCTTAGTTTCGTTATCACCCCTCCACTTT	CASSLVSLSPLHF
NA	NA	TRBV5-1	TRBJ1-2	TGCGCCAGCAGCTTGGGGTTGGGATCTAACTATGGCTACACCTTC	CASSLGLGSNYGYTF
NA	TRBD1	TRBV7-9	TRBJ2-1	TGTGCCAGCAGCGACCCGGGACAGGGGATTAATGAGCAGTTCTTC	CASSDPGQGINEQFF
NA	NA	TRBV10-2	TRBJ1-2	TGCGCCAGCAGTGATAGCCCTAACTATGGCTACACCTTC	CASSDSPNYGYTF
NA	NA	TRBV7-9	TRBJ1-2	TGTGCCAGCAGCTTATTAGACAGACTCCGAGACTATGGCTACACCTTC	CASSLLDRLRDYGYTF
NA	NA	TRBV6-8	TRBJ2-7	TGTGCCAGCAGTCACGGCCTCGAGCAGTACTTC	CASSHGLEQYF
NA	NA	TRBV7-9	TRBJ2-5	TGTGCCAGCAGCTTAGGGCCCCAGGTCCAAGAGACCCAGTACTTC	CASSLGPQVQETQYF
NA	NA	TRBV11-3	TRBJ1-4	TGTGCCAGCAGCTCCCCTGGAGCCAGCAATGAAAAACTGTTTTTT	CASSSPGASNEKLFF
few	NA	TRBV7-6	TRBJ1-6	TGTGCCAGCAGTGGAACAGCGAATTCACCCCTCCACTTT	CASSGTANSPLHF
NA	NA	TRBV27	TRBJ2-5	TGTGCCAGCAGTTTGCGTCGAGGGGCTAGGGGGGAGACCCAGTACTTC	CASSLRRGARGETQYF
medium-sized	NA	TRBV4-1	TRBJ1-2	TGCGCCAGCAGCCAAGAATCGGGATCCAACTATGGCTACACCTTC	CASSQESGSNYGYTF
NA	TRBD2	TRBV7-9	TRBJ2-1	TGTGCCAGCAACGCCGGACTAGCGACCCGTTACAATGAGCAGTTCTTC	CASNAGLATRYNEQFF
few	NA	TRBV27	TRBJ2-7	TGTGCCAGCAGTCGGTCCGGGACGCCCTCCTACGAGCAGTACTTC	CASSRSGTPSYEQYF
few	NA	TRBV11-2	TRBJ2-5	TGTGCCAGCAGCTTAGTATCCACCTCCGGAGAGACCCAGTACTTC	CASSLVSTSGETQYF
medium-sized	NA	TRBV13	TRBJ2-7	TGTGCCAGCAGCTTCGCCGGGGAGGCGGTCTACGAGCAGTACTTC	CASSFAGEAVYEQYF
few	NA	TRBV19	TRBJ2-1	TGTGCCAGTAGTATAGATTGGAGCGGACCGTCCTACAATGAGCAGTTCTTC	CASSIDWSGPSYNEQFF
NA	NA	TRBV5-1	TRBJ2-5	TGCGCCAGCAGCCAACATCCAGAAGAGACCCAGTACTTC	CASSQHPEETQYF
few	TRBD1	TRBV7-4	TRBJ1-2	TGTGCCAGCAGCAGAGGGACAGACCAAGGAAATGGCTACACCTTC	CASSRGTDQGNGYTF
NA	NA	TRBV4-1	TRBJ1-1	TGCGCCAGCAGCTTCAGTGGGACTGAAGCTTTCTTT	CASSFSGTEAFF
few	NA	TRBV5-4	TRBJ1-2	TGTGCCAGCAGCTTGGGGGGACCGCGTGGCTACACCTTC	CASSLGGPRGYTF
NA	TRBD2	TRBV11-2	TRBJ2-7	TGTGCCAGCAGCTTGGGAGGGTCCTACGAGCAGTACTTC	CASSLGGSYEQYF
few	NA	TRBV7-9	TRBJ2-7	TGTGCCAGCAGCTTCTCATACGAGCAGTACTTC	CASSFSYEQYF
NA	TRBD1	TRBV5-4	TRBJ2-7	TGTGCCAGCAGCTACGGGACAGGTCACTACGAGCAGTACTTC	CASSYGTGHYEQYF
few	NA	TRBV4-2	TRBJ2-6	TGTGCCAGCAGCCAAGAGTGGGAAGCTGGGGCCAACGTCCTGACTTTC	CASSQEWEAGANVLTF
NA	TRBD2	TRBV18	TRBJ2-1	TGTGCCAGCTCACCACCGATACTAGCGGGGAGCTCCTACAATGAGCAGTTCTTC	CASSPPILAGSSYNEQFF
NA	NA	TRBV30	TRBJ2-7	TGTGCCTGGGATCCGGGAACCCAATACGAGCAGTACTTC	CAWDPGTQYEQYF
few	TRBD1	TRBV29-1	TRBJ2-3	TGCAGCGATCGGGACAGGGGACCAGATACGCAGTATTTT	CSDRDRGPDTQYF
medium-sized	NA	TRBV6-4	TRBJ1-1	TGTGCCAGCAGTGACTCGGGTTCGTTCTTT	CASSDSGSFF
few	TRBD1	TRBV6-5	TRBJ1-6	TGTGCCAGCAGTACATGGGACAGAACCAATTCACCCCTCCACTTT	CASSTWDRTNSPLHF
few	NA	TRBV9	TRBJ1-3	TGTGCCAGCAGCGTAGGGGGTAGTTTCTACTATGGAAACACCATATATTTT	CASSVGGSFYYGNTIYF
medium-sized	TRBD1	TRBV2	TRBJ2-7	TGTGCCAGCAGTGAATGGGACAGGAGCTCCTACGAGCAGTACTTC	CASSEWDRSSYEQYF
medium-sized	NA	TRBV5-6	TRBJ2-7	TGTGCCAGCAGCAACAGGGTGGAGTACGAGCAGTACTTC	CASSNRVEYEQYF
few	NA	TRBV9	TRBJ2-1	TGTCCCAGCACCGTGCATCTGGTGGGGGGCCGGGGGCAGTTCTTC	CPSTVHLVGGRGQFF
many	TRBD2	TRBV9	TRBJ2-7	TGTGCCAGCAGCGTGCGGGACTACGATTCCTACGAGCAGTACTTC	CASSVRDYDSYEQYF
few	TRBD2	TRBV9	TRBJ2-1	TGTGCCAGCAGCTCGGGACTAGCGGCATACAATGAGCAGTTCTTC	CASSSGLAAYNEQFF